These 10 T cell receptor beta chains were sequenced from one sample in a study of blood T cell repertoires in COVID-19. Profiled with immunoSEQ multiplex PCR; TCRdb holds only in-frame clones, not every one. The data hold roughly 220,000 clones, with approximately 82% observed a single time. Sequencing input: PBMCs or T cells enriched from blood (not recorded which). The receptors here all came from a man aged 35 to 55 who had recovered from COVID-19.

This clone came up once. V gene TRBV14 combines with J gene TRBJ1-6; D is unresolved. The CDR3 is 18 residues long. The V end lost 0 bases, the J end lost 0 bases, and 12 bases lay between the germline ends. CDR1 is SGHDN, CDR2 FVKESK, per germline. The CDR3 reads CASSQDHLQSSYNSPLHF. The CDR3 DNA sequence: TGTGCCAGCAGCCAAGATCATTTACAGAGCTCCTATAATTCACCCCTCCACTTT.

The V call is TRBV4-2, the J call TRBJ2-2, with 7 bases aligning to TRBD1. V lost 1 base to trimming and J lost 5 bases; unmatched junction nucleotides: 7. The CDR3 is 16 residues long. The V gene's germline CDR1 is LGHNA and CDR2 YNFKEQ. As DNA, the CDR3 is TGTGCCAGCAGCCAAGCGTCGGGACAGTCAACCGGGGAGCTGTTTTTT. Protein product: CASSQASGQSTGELFF.

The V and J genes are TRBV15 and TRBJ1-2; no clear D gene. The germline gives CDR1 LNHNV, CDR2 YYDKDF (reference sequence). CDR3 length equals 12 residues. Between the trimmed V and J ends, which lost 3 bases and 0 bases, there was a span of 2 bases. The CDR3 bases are TGTGCCACCAGCAGCGCTAACTATGGCTACACCTTC. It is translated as CATSSANYGYTF.

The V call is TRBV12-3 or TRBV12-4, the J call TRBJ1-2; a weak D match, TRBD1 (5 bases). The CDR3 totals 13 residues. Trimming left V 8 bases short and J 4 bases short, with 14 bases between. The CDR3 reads CASSGRGTYGYTF. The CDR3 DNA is TGTGCCAGCTCCGGTCGGGGGACCTATGGCTACACCTTC.

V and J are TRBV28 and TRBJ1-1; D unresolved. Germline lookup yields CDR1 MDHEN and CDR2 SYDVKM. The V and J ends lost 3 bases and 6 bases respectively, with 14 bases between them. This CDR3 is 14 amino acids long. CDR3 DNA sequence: TGTGCCAGCAGTTTTGACCACAGTGGTTCTGAAGCTTTCTTT. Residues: CASSFDHSGSEAFF.

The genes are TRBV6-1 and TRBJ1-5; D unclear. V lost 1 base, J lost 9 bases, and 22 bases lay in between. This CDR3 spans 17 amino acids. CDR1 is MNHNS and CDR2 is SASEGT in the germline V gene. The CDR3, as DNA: TGTGCCAGCAGTGAAGGTCTAAGAGGCGTTAATGCCCGGCCCCAGCATTTT. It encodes CASSEGLRGVNARPQHF.

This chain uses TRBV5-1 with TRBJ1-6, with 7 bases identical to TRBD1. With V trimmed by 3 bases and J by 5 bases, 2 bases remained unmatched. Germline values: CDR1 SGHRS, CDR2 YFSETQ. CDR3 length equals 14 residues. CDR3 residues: CASSSGQNNSPLHF. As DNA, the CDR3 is TGCGCCAGCAGCTCGGGACAGAATAATTCACCCCTCCACTTT.

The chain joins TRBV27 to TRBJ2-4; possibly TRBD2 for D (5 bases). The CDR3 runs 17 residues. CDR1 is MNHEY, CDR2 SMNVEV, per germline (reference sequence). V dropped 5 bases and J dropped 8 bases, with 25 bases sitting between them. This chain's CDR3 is CASSSGVASGPIYIQYF. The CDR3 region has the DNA TGTGCCAGCAGTAGCGGCGTTGCTTCCGGGCCTATCTACATTCAGTACTTC.

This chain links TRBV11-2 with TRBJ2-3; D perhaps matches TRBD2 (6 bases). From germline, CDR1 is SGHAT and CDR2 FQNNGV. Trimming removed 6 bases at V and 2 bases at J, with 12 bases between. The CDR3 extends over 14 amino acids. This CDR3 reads CASSRDFDTDTQYF. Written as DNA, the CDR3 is TGTGCCAGCAGTCGGGACTTTGACACAGATACGCAGTATTTT.

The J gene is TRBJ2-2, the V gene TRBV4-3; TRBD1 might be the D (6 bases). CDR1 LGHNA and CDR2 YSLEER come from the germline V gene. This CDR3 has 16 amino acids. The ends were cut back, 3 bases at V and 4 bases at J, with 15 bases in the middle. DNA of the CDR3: TGCGCCAGCAGCCAGGTGGGCAGGGGCTTCACCGGGGAGCTGTTTTTT. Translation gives CASSQVGRGFTGELFF.